This T cell receptor (beta chain) was identified during a study of blood T cell repertoires in COVID-19. With V trimmed by 3 bases and J by 2 bases, 4 bases remained unmatched. CDR1 is LNHDA, CDR2 SQIVND, per germline (reference sequence). The CDR3 is made up of 15 amino acids. Per the original methods: Estimated nucleated cell counts came from reference gene primer amplification. Using immunoSEQ multiplex PCR, the repertoire was profiled, and TCRdb retains in-frame clones only, with some absent. Clone size and the V and J calls come from that table; the DNA yielded D and trimming. The data show approximately 85,000 clones, roughly 86% seen once.

The sample consisted of peripheral blood. The chain links TRBV19 to TRBJ2-3; TRBD1 matches at 8 bases. The sequence derives from a woman aged 80 or over in a cohort sampled during active or convalescent COVID-19. CDR3 bases: TGTGCCAGTAGTATGGGACAGGTGCTCACAGATACGCAGTATTTT. It codes for CASSMGQVLTDTQYF.